The clone carrying this T cell receptor (beta chain) was picked up a small number of times. J gave up 3 bases and V 6 bases, and 9 bases lay outside the gene matches. The CDR3 is 14 residues long. The V gene's germline CDR1 is SQVTM and CDR2 ANQGSEA. MiXCR, run by TCRdb on the 5' RACE reads, gives a single entry per CDR3 protein. The table shows about 150,000 distinct CDR3 sequences, with under 55% occurring only once. These data come from a study of CD8 T cells in ankylosing spondylitis. Material for sequencing was synovial fluid, either unsorted or a sorted T cell fraction (not recorded which). This clonotype originated in a male donor with ankylosing spondylitis. V is TRBV29-1 and J is TRBJ2-7; 9 nucleotides match TRBD1. CDR3 residues: CSVEETGGDYEQYF. The DNA for the CDR3 is TGCAGCGTGGAGGAGACAGGGGGAGACTACGAGCAGTACTTC.